This TCR beta chain is from a study of cytomegalovirus exposure and HLA in healthy donors. Points from the study as a whole: TCR beta chain V- and J-gene trimming was linked, in a later analysis, to a missense variant in DCLRE1C.

In the case of this clone: The antigen is unknown.

PCR was performed using 60 Vbeta and 13 Jbeta primers. Some clones are missing from TCRdb's copy, which holds only in-frame ones; the method was immunoSEQ multiplex PCR. The table has fewer than 200,000 clones, about two thirds seen once. V shed 6 bases and J shed 3 bases, with 15 bases lying between them. The CDR3 spans 13 residues. Germline V CDR1 and CDR2: SQVTM, ANQGSEA. V is TRBV29-1 and J is TRBJ2-7; TRBD1 might be the D (5 bases). Sequences were obtained from PBMCs. The clonotype was recovered from a woman under 40 in good health and CMV-seronegative. The CDR3 region has the DNA TGCAGCGTCGGACACTCAAGGAACTACGAGCAGTACTTC. It codes for CSVGHSRNYEQYF.